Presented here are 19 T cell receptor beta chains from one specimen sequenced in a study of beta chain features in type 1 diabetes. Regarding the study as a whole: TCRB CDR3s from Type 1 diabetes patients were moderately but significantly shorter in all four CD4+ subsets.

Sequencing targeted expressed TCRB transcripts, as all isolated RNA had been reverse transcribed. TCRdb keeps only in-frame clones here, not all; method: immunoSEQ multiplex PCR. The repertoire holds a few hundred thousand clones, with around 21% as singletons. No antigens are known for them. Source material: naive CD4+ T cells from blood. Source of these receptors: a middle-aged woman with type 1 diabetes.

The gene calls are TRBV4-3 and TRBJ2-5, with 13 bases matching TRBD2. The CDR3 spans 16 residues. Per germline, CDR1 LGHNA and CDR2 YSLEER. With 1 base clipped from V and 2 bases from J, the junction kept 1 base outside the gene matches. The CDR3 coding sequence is TGCGCCAGCAGCCAAGGGGGACTAGCGGGGCAAGAGACCCAGTACTTC. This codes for CASSQGGLAGQETQYF.

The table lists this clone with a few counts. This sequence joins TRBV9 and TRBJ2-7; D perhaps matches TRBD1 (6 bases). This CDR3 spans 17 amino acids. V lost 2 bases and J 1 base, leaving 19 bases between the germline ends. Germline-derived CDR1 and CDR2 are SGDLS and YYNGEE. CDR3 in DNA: TGTGCCAGCAGCGTTGTCGGTGGTCAGGGGCCATCCTACGAGCAGTACTTC. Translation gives CASSVVGGQGPSYEQYF. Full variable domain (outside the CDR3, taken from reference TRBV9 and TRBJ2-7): DSGVTQTPKHLITATGQRVTLRCSPRSGDLSVYWYQQSLDQGLQFLIQYYNGEERAKGNILERFSAQQFPDLHSELNLSSLELGDSALYFCASSVVGGQGPSYEQYFGPGTRLTVT.

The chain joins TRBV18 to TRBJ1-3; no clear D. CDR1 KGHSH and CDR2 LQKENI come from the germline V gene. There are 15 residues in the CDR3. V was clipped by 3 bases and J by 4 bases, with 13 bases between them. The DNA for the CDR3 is TGTGCCAGCTCACCCCGGGAGGTGGCAGGAAACACCATATATTTT. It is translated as CASSPREVAGNTIYF.

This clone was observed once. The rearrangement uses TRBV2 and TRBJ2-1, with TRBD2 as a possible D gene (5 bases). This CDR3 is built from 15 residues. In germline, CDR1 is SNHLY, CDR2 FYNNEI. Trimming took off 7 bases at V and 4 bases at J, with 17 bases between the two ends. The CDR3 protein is CASIPLASSYNEQFF. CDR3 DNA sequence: TGTGCCAGCATCCCCCTAGCTAGCTCGTACAATGAGCAGTTCTTC.

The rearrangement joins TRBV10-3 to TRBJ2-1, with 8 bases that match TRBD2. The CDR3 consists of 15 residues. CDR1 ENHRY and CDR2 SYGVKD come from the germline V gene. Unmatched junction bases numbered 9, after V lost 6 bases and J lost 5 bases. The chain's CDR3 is CAISPSAGDHNEQFF. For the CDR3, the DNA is TGTGCCATCAGCCCATCAGCGGGGGACCACAATGAGCAGTTCTTC.

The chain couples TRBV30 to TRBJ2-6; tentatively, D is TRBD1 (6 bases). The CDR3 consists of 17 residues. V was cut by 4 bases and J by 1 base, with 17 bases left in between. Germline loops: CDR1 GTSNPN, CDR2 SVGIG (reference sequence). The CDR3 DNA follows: TGTGCCTGGACCAGGGGCCCCACTCCTTCTGGGGCCAACGTCCTGACTTTC. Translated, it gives CAWTRGPTPSGANVLTF.

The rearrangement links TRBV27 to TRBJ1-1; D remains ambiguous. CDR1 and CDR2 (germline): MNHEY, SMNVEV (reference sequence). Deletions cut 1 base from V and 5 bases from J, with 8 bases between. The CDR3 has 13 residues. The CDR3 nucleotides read TGTGCCAGCAGTTTATTTCCGAGGACTGAAGCTTTCTTT. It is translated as CASSLFPRTEAFF.

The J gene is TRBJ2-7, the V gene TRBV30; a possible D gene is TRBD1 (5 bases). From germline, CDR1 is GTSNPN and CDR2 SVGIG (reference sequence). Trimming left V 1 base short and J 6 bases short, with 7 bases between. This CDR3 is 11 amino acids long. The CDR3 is CAWSAQGEQYF. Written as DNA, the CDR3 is TGTGCCTGGAGTGCGCAGGGCGAGCAGTACTTC.

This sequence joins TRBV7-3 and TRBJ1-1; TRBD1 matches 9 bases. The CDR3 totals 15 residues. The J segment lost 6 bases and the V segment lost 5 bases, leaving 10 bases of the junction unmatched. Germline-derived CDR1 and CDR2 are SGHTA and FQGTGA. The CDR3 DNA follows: TGTGCCAGCAGCGCCTCCGGGACAGGGTCCCCTGAAGCTTTCTTT. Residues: CASSASGTGSPEAFF.

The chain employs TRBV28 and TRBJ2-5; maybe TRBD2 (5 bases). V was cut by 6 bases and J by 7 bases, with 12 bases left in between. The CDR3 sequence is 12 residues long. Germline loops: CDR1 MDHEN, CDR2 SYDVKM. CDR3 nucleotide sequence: TGTGCCAGCAGGCTTAGCGCCGGGACCCAGTACTTC. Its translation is CASRLSAGTQYF.

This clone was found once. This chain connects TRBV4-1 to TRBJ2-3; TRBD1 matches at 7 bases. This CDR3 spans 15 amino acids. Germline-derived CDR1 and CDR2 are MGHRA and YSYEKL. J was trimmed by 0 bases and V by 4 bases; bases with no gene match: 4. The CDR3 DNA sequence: TGCGCCAGCAGCCCACGGGACAGTAGCACAGATACGCAGTATTTT. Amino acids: CASSPRDSSTDTQYF.

This CDR3 reads CASSLVAGQGNEQFF. CDR3 in DNA: TGCGCCAGCAGCTTGGTAGCGGGGCAGGGGAATGAGCAGTTCTTC. This rearrangement joins TRBV5-1 to TRBJ2-1, with 8 bases matching TRBD2. This CDR3 is 15 amino acids long. The germline V gene has CDR1 SGHRS and CDR2 YFSETQ. Unmatched junction bases numbered 6, after V lost 0 bases and J lost 7 bases.

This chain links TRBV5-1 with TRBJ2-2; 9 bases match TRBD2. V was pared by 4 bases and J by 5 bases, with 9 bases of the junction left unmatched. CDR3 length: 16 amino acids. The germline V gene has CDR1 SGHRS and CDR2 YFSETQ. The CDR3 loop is CASSPGVAGVTGELFF. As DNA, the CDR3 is TGCGCCAGCAGCCCCGGAGTAGCGGGAGTTACCGGGGAGCTGTTTTTT.

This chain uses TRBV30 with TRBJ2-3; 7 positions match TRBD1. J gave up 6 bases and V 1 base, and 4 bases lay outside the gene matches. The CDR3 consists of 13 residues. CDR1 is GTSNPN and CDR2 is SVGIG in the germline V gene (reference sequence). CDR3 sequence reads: CAWSGTGGDTQYF. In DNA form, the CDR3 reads TGTGCCTGGAGTGGGACAGGAGGTGATACGCAGTATTTT.

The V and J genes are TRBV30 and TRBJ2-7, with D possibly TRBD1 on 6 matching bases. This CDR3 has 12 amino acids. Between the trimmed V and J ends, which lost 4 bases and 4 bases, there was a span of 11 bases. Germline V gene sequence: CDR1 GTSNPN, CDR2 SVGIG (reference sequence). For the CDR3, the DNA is TGTGCCTGGACACAGGGAAATTACGAGCAGTACTTC. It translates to CAWTQGNYEQYF.

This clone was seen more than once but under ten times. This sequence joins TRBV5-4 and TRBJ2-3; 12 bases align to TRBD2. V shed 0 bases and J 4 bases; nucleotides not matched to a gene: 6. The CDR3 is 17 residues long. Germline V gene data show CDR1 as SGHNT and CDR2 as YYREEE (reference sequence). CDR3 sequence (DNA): TGTGCCAGCAGCTTGGGAGCTAGCGGGAGGGCCGCAGATACGCAGTATTTT. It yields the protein CASSLGASGRAADTQYF.

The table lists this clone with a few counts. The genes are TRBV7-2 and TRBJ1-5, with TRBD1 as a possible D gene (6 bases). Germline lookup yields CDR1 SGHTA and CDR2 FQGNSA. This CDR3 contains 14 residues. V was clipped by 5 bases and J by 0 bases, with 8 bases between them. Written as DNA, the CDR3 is TGTGCCAGCAGCGCGGACAGTAGCAATCAGCCCCAGCATTTT. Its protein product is CASSADSSNQPQHF.

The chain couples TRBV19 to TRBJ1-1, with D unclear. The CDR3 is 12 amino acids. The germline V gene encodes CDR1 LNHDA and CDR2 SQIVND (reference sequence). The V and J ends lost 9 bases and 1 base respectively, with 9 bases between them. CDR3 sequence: CASDRQNTEAFF. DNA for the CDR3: TGTGCCAGCGATAGACAGAACACTGAAGCTTTCTTT. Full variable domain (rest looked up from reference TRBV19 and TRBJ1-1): DGGITQSPKYLFRKEGQNVTLSCEQNLNHDAMYWYRQDPGQGLRLIYYSQIVNDFQKGDIAEGYSVSREKKESFPLTVTSAQKNPTAFYLCASDRQNTEAFFGQGTRLTVV.

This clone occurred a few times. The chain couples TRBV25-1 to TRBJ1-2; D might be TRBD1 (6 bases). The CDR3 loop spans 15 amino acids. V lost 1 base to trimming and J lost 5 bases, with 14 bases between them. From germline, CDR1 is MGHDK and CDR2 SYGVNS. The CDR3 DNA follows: TGTGCCAGCAGTGAATCCGAGACAGGAGATTATGGCTACACCTTC. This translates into CASSESETGDYGYTF.